The 27 T cell receptor beta chains reported below all come from one sample, sequenced in a study of shared clonotypes between healthy human individuals. Using immunoSEQ multiplex PCR, the repertoire was profiled, and TCRdb retains in-frame clones only, with some absent. The table shows 180,000 or so clones, with 85% to 95% occurring only once. Input material: naive CD4+ T cells sorted from blood. Documented subset: CD45RA+ positively selected. The origin of the receptors is a woman aged 25 to 39 in good health.

This chain uses TRBV27 with TRBJ1-2, with 8 bases fitting TRBD1. Germline CDR1 MNHEY, CDR2 SMNVEV (reference sequence). The CDR3 loop spans 16 amino acids. V shed 5 bases, J shed 4 bases, and the junction held 12 bases outside the gene matches. The CDR3 sequence: CASSPFPQTGVYGYTF. As DNA, the CDR3 is TGTGCCAGCAGTCCCTTCCCCCAGACAGGGGTCTATGGCTACACCTTC.

This rearrangement joins TRBV7-9 to TRBJ1-3, with TRBD1 identical over 10 bases. Germline V gives CDR1 SEHNR, CDR2 FQNEAQ (reference sequence). V shed 1 base and J 0 bases; nucleotides not matched to a gene: 3. The CDR3 consists of 17 residues. DNA of the CDR3: TGTGCCAGCAGCTTAGGACAGGGGGCTTCCTCTGGAAACACCATATATTTT. It codes for CASSLGQGASSGNTIYF.

The chain couples TRBV18 to TRBJ2-3, with a weak D call TRBD1 (5 bases). The V and J ends lost 3 bases and 5 bases respectively, with 12 bases between them. Germline CDR1 is KGHSH and CDR2 is LQKENI. The CDR3 consists of 14 residues. The CDR3: CASSPNRNQDTQYF. Written as DNA, the CDR3 is TGTGCCAGCTCACCCAACAGGAATCAAGATACGCAGTATTTT.

The CDR3 sequence is CASSRLSGSRVNEKLFF. DNA of the CDR3: TGTGCCAGCAGCCGCTTGAGCGGCTCGCGGGTGAATGAAAAACTGTTTTTT. This chain links TRBV5-6 with TRBJ1-4; no clear D. CDR1 and CDR2 (germline): SGHDT, YYEEEE. V lost 4 bases and J 5 bases, leaving 21 bases between the germline ends. This CDR3 is 17 amino acids long.

V and J are TRBV15 and TRBJ2-7; 7 nucleotides match TRBD2. Trimming at V came to 1 base and at J to 10 bases, leaving 7 bases not matched to a gene. This CDR3 contains 13 residues. Germline CDR1 LNHNV, CDR2 YYDKDF (reference sequence). Written as DNA, the CDR3 is TGTGCCACCAGCAGAGTATCTCTAGCGGAACAGTACTTC. Protein sequence: CATSRVSLAEQYF.

This clone was seen once. The V and J genes are TRBV4-1 and TRBJ2-5, with a possible D match to TRBD2 (5 bases). Trimming took 1 base from V and 5 from J, leaving 8 bases between them. The CDR3 has 13 residues. Germline values: CDR1 MGHRA, CDR2 YSYEKL. The CDR3 DNA reads as TGCGCCAGCAGCCAAGGAGGGTGGGAGACCCAGTACTTC. Translation gives CASSQGGWETQYF.

This chain joins TRBV5-1 and TRBJ2-1; 10 nucleotides align to TRBD1. With 4 bases clipped from V and 7 bases from J, the junction kept 8 bases outside the gene matches. Germline V CDR1 and CDR2: SGHRS, YFSETQ. CDR3 size: 15 residues. The CDR3 protein is CASSQGQGLENEQFF. The CDR3 region has the DNA TGCGCCAGCAGCCAGGGACAGGGGCTCGAGAATGAGCAGTTCTTC.

The chain recombines TRBV5-4 with TRBJ2-5, with D perhaps matching TRBD1 or TRBD2 (6 bases each). The J call may be in error: the DNA end matches TRBJ2-7 better. This CDR3 comprises 16 residues. The germline V gene encodes CDR1 SGHNT and CDR2 YYREEE (reference sequence). The CDR3 bases are TGTGCCAGCAGCCCGGGGCTACAGGGACTCTCCTACGAGCAGTACTTC. Translated: CASSPGLQGLSYEQYF.

The chain is built from TRBV5-1 and TRBJ2-3; 7 positions agree with TRBD2. J gave up 6 bases and V 4 bases, and 2 bases lay outside the gene matches. Germline V gene data show CDR1 as SGHRS and CDR2 as YFSETQ. The CDR3 has 12 amino acids. CDR3 DNA: TGCGCCAGCAGCGGGGGAGGGGATACGCAGTATTTT. Translation: CASSGGGDTQYF.

The gene calls are TRBV28 and TRBJ1-1, with no clear D. Looked up from germline, CDR1 is MDHEN and CDR2 is SYDVKM. CDR3 length equals 11 residues. V was shortened by 5 bases and J by 10 bases, with 11 bases between the two germline ends. CDR3 amino acids: CASSPKGGAFF. As DNA, the CDR3 is TGTGCCAGCAGTCCAAAGGGAGGAGCTTTCTTT.

This chain connects TRBV5-1 to TRBJ1-4, with a weak D call TRBD1 (5 bases). This CDR3 is 16 amino acids long. Trimming took 0 bases from V and 10 from J, leaving 19 bases between them. Germline values: CDR1 SGHRS, CDR2 YFSETQ. As DNA, the CDR3 is TGCGCCAGCAGCTTGGCGGGCTCCGGTACGGGGGGAAAACTGTTTTTT. It is translated as CASSLAGSGTGGKLFF.

As concerns this clone: Without the conserved terminal phenylalanine or tryptophan, this CDR3 likely stems from a read error. The V gene is TRBV18, the J gene TRBJ1-2; 8 bases fit TRBD1. With V trimmed by 5 bases and J by 7 bases, 6 bases remained unmatched. Germline V gene sequence: CDR1 KGHSH, CDR2 LQKENI. The CDR3 consists of 13 residues. CDR3 region: CASSSGTGRGYTL. The CDR3 DNA is TGTGCCAGCTCATCTGGGACAGGCCGTGGCTACACCCTC.

The chain recombines TRBV2 with TRBJ2-1; D is unresolved. The CDR3 has 11 amino acids. Per the germline V gene, CDR1 is SNHLY and CDR2 is FYNNEI. The V and J ends lost 6 bases and 8 bases respectively, with 8 bases between them. The CDR3 bases are TGTGCCAGCAGCCCACTCTATGAGCAGTTCTTC. Translated: CASSPLYEQFF.

This clone was detected only once. The rearrangement uses TRBV28 and TRBJ1-2; TRBD1 aligns across 7 bases. V lost 8 bases to trimming and J lost 4 bases; unmatched junction nucleotides: 10. The CDR3 runs to 14 residues. CDR1 and CDR2 (germline): MDHEN, SYDVKM. In nucleotides, the CDR3 is TGTGCCAGCGGCAACAGGGGAGTGGGCTATGGCTACACCTTC. Translated, it gives CASGNRGVGYGYTF.

The chain joins TRBV5-4 to TRBJ1-1; D gene unclear. The V end was cut by 4 bases, the J end by 4 bases, with 14 bases between. The CDR3 length is 14 residues. Germline CDR1 reads SGHNT; CDR2 reads YYREEE (reference sequence). The CDR3 here is CASSAPVSSTEAFF. The CDR3 region has the DNA TGTGCCAGCAGCGCCCCAGTTAGTAGCACTGAAGCTTTCTTT. The full variable domain, completed using reference TRBV5-4 and TRBJ1-1, is ETGVTQSPTHLIKTRGQQVTLRCSSQSGHNTVSWYQQALGQGPQFIFQYYREEENGRGNFPPRFSGLQFPNYSSELNVNALELDDSALYLCASSAPVSSTEAFFGQGTRLTVV.

This sequence joins TRBV5-1 and TRBJ2-3; 12 nucleotides match TRBD2. Per the germline V gene, CDR1 is SGHRS and CDR2 is YFSETQ. The CDR3 runs 18 residues. Trimming cost V 2 bases and J 0 bases; bases outside gene matches: 7. The CDR3 sequence is CASSFLAGGSASTDTQYF. The CDR3 DNA sequence: TGCGCCAGCAGCTTCCTAGCGGGAGGGTCAGCTAGCACAGATACGCAGTATTTT.

This clone has more than one count but fewer than ten. The V and J genes are TRBV11-2 and TRBJ2-7; TRBD1 matches 7 bases. Germline lookup yields CDR1 SGHAT and CDR2 FQNNGV. V trimming: 2 bases; J trimming: 1 base; junction bases outside the gene matches: 5. CDR3 length: 15 residues. CDR3 nucleotides: TGTGCCAGCAGCTTACTCCAGACAGGGTCCTACGAGCAGTACTTC. It codes for CASSLLQTGSYEQYF.

This clone was counted between two and nine times. The chain employs TRBV11-2 and TRBJ2-7; TRBD1 aligns across 8 bases. The germline gives CDR1 SGHAT, CDR2 FQNNGV. The CDR3 extends over 15 amino acids. The trim removed 5 bases at V and 7 bases at J, leaving 13 bases unmatched. CDR3 coding DNA: TGTGCCAGCAGCCCTAGGGACAGGAATCCTACTGAGCAGTACTTC. Its translation: CASSPRDRNPTEQYF. The full variable domain, with the rest looked up from reference TRBV11-2 and TRBJ2-7, is EAGVAQSPRYKIIEKRQSVAFWCNPISGHATLYWYQQILGQGPKLLIQFQNNGVVDDSQLPKDRFSAERLKGVDSTLKIQPAKLEDSAVYLCASSPRDRNPTEQYFGPGTRLTVT.

This clone was seen only once. The chain combines TRBV18 with TRBJ1-1; possible D gene TRBD1, 6 bases. CDR1 and CDR2 from the germline V gene are KGHSH and LQKENI. V lost 2 bases to trimming and J lost 4 bases, with 14 bases between them. The CDR3 is 15 residues long. CDR3 bases: TGTGCCAGCTCACCATATGACAGGATGTTCACTGAAGCTTTCTTT. Protein product: CASSPYDRMFTEAFF.

V and J are TRBV14 and TRBJ2-1; 9 positions match TRBD2. This CDR3 spans 18 amino acids. The germline V gene has CDR1 SGHDN and CDR2 FVKESK. J lost 1 base, V lost 0 bases, and 7 bases had no gene match. The CDR3 nucleotides are TGTGCCAGCAGCCAAGATCCCCTAGCGGGAACATCCTACAATGAGCAGTTCTTC. It translates to CASSQDPLAGTSYNEQFF.

The chain employs TRBV5-1 and TRBJ2-5, with D maybe TRBD2 (6 bases). Germline CDR1 reads SGHRS; CDR2 reads YFSETQ. Between the trimmed V and J ends, which lost 5 bases and 5 bases, there was a span of 13 bases. There are 13 residues in the CDR3. The chain's CDR3 is CASRLGGGETQYF. The CDR3 coding sequence is TGCGCCAGCAGACTCGGGGGTGGTGAGACCCAGTACTTC.

V and J are TRBV21-1 and TRBJ2-3; the table's D call TRBD2 went unverified against the DNA. TRBV21-1 is a pseudogene. This CDR3 has 18 residues. CDR3 amino acids: CASSKEPRLAVSTDTQYF. The CDR3 DNA follows: TGTGCCAGCAGCAAAGAGCCGAGACTAGCGGTAAGCACAGATACGCAGTATTTT.

The rearrangement joins TRBV28 to TRBJ2-1; TRBD2 matches at 8 bases. There are 16 residues in the CDR3. The germline CDR1 and CDR2 sequences are MDHEN and SYDVKM. V lost 1 base, J lost 2 bases, and 4 bases stayed unmatched. CDR3 amino acids: CASSLSAGGTYNEQFF. DNA of the CDR3: TGTGCCAGCAGTTTATCTGCGGGAGGTACCTACAATGAGCAGTTCTTC.

This chain joins TRBV7-3 and TRBJ2-7; TRBD2 aligns across 8 bases. CDR3 length equals 13 residues. The V gene's germline CDR1 is SGHTA and CDR2 FQGTGA. The ends lost 5 bases at V and 3 bases at J; junction bases unmatched: 3. The CDR3 here is CASSTGTSYEQYF. DNA of the CDR3: TGTGCCAGCAGCACCGGGACTAGCTACGAGCAGTACTTC.

This rearrangement joins TRBV7-6 to TRBJ2-6, with D unclear. CDR1 is SGHVS and CDR2 is FNYEAQ in the germline V gene. Trimming pared 5 bases from V and 5 bases from J, leaving 22 bases between. This CDR3 region has 18 residues. This CDR3 reads CASSILHDSQSRANVLTF. The CDR3 nucleotides are TGTGCCAGCAGCATATTGCATGACTCACAAAGTCGGGCCAACGTCCTGACTTTC.

The CDR3 here is CASSPLVARSGSTEAFF. CDR3 bases: TGTGCCAGCTCACCACTCGTCGCGAGGTCTGGGTCCACTGAAGCTTTCTTT. This chain uses TRBV18 with TRBJ1-1, with unresolved D. The germline V and J ends were trimmed by 1 base and 4 bases, with 19 bases remaining between them. Looked up from germline, CDR1 is KGHSH and CDR2 is LQKENI. CDR3 length: 17 residues.

The chain links TRBV28 to TRBJ2-6; D is uncertain. The length of the CDR3 is 17 residues. CDR1 is MDHEN, CDR2 SYDVKM, per germline. V lost 2 bases to trimming and J lost 0 bases, with 11 bases between them. The CDR3, as DNA: TGTGCCAGCAGTTTACCCGCAGGCTCCTCTGGGGCCAACGTCCTGACTTTC. It encodes CASSLPAGSSGANVLTF.